These 23 T cell receptor beta chains were all obtained from the same sample, sequenced in a study of shared clonotypes between healthy human individuals. TCRdb keeps only in-frame clones here, not all; method: immunoSEQ multiplex PCR. The repertoire holds some 1 million clones, with about 75% as singletons. Sequences were obtained from memory CD4+ T cells sorted from blood. Documented subset: CD45RA-negative fraction. These receptors came from a man aged 18-30 years in good health.

For the CDR3, the DNA is TGTGCCAGTAGTATTGAGATAGCGCGTGAAGCTTTCTTT. Translating it yields CASSIEIAREAFF. V is TRBV19 and J is TRBJ1-1; no firm D call. Germline V gives CDR1 LNHDA, CDR2 SQIVND (reference sequence). The length of the CDR3 is 13 residues. V lost 3 bases, J lost 7 bases, and 12 bases lay in between. The variable domain in full, with the rest retrieved from reference TRBV19 and TRBJ1-1, is DGGITQSPKYLFRKEGQNVTLSCEQNLNHDAMYWYRQDPGQGLRLIYYSQIVNDFQKGDIAEGYSVSREKKESFPLTVTSAQKNPTAFYLCASSIEIAREAFFGQGTRLTVV.

This rearrangement joins TRBV10-3 to TRBJ2-7; TRBD2 matches at 13 bases. V gave up 4 bases and J gave up 6 bases; unmatched junction bases: 3. Germline V lookup: CDR1 ENHRY, CDR2 SYGVKD. The CDR3 sequence is 14 residues long. CDR3 loop: CAISVGTSGIEQYF. The DNA for the CDR3 is TGTGCCATCAGTGTCGGGACTAGCGGGATCGAGCAGTACTTC.

The chain recombines TRBV7-6 with TRBJ1-3; D perhaps matches TRBD1 (6 bases). Trimming took 5 bases from V and 3 from J, leaving 14 bases between them. CDR1 and CDR2 (germline): SGHVS, FNYEAQ. The CDR3 sequence is 15 residues long. CDR3 sequence: CASSPGQTFGNTIYF. The CDR3 DNA reads TGTGCCAGCAGCCCCGGACAGACTTTTGGAAACACCATATATTTT.

The V gene is TRBV18, the J gene TRBJ1-4; D gene uncertain. Trimming left V 0 bases short and J 8 bases short, with 13 bases between. The CDR3 is made up of 15 amino acids. The germline CDR1 and CDR2 sequences are KGHSH and LQKENI. The CDR3 region has the DNA TGTGCCAGCTCACCACCGAGCCGAGGTGCGGAAAAACTGTTTTTT. Translated: CASSPPSRGAEKLFF.

This clone appeared many times. The J gene is TRBJ2-3, the V gene TRBV2; 9 bases fit TRBD2. This CDR3 is built from 16 residues. V was pared by 5 bases and J by 2 bases, with 8 bases of the junction left unmatched. In germline, CDR1 is SNHLY, CDR2 FYNNEI. Written as DNA, the CDR3 is TGTGCCAGCAGTTTAAGGACTAGCGATGCCACAGATACGCAGTATTTT. Translated: CASSLRTSDATDTQYF.

This clone turned up a few times. The rearrangement links TRBV20-1 to TRBJ1-4; D is ambiguous. The CDR3 loop spans 10 amino acids. In germline, CDR1 is DFQATT, CDR2 SNEGSKA (reference sequence). V lost 6 bases to trimming and J lost 11 bases, with 10 bases between them. This chain's CDR3 is CSAYAEKLFF. CDR3 sequence (DNA): TGCAGTGCCTACGCAGAGAAACTGTTTTTT.

The table lists this clone with a few counts. The CDR3 sequence is CASSPQANYGYTF. The CDR3 DNA is TGTGCCAGCAGCCCCCAGGCTAACTATGGCTACACCTTC. The genes are TRBV7-9 and TRBJ1-2; D unresolved. CDR3 length equals 13 residues. CDR1 and CDR2 from the germline V gene are SEHNR and FQNEAQ (reference sequence). V gave up 5 bases and J gave up 0 bases, with 7 bases separating them. Looking up the rest from reference TRBV7-9 and TRBJ1-2 gives the full variable domain: DTGVSQNPRHKITKRGQNVTFRCDPISEHNRLYWYRQTLGQGPEFLTYFQNEAQLEKSRLLSDRFSAERPKGSFSTLEIQRTEQGDSAMYLCASSPQANYGYTFGSGTRLTVV.

This clone was counted a few times. The chain links TRBV7-3 to TRBJ1-5, with TRBD1 identical over 7 bases. The CDR3 has 15 residues. J lost 2 bases, V lost 2 bases, and 3 bases had no gene match. CDR1 SGHTA and CDR2 FQGTGA come from the germline V gene. The CDR3 sequence: CASSLDRVGNQPQHF. CDR3 nucleotides: TGTGCCAGCAGCTTAGACAGGGTAGGCAATCAGCCCCAGCATTTT.

The V call is TRBV10-2, the J call TRBJ2-7; D is unclear. This CDR3 is built from 13 residues. CDR1 is WSHSY, CDR2 SAAADI, per germline. With 4 bases removed from V and 5 bases from J, the gap between germline ends came to 12 bases. The CDR3: CASSGNPFHEQYF. In DNA, the CDR3 is TGCGCCAGCAGTGGTAACCCCTTCCACGAGCAGTACTTC.

This chain links TRBV6-1 with TRBJ1-5, with 8 bases fitting TRBD1. From germline, CDR1 is MNHNS and CDR2 SASEGT. This CDR3 region has 15 residues. V dropped 0 bases and J dropped 11; count of bases not matched to a gene: 9. CDR3 sequence reads: CASSEARGRGPAQHF. CDR3 nucleotides: TGTGCCAGCAGTGAAGCGCGAGGCAGGGGGCCAGCCCAGCATTTT.

The J gene is TRBJ1-6, the V gene TRBV18; D unresolved. Germline V gives CDR1 KGHSH, CDR2 LQKENI. V was clipped by 1 base and J by 8 bases, with 6 bases between them. The CDR3 loop spans 13 amino acids. CDR3 sequence: CASSPLEDSPLHF. In DNA form, the CDR3 reads TGTGCCAGCTCACCACTCGAGGATTCACCCCTCCACTTT. Full variable domain (remainder filled in from reference TRBV18 and TRBJ1-6): NAGVMQNPRHLVRRRGQEARLRCSPMKGHSHVYWYRQLPEEGLKFMVYLQKENIIDESGMPKERFSAEFPKEGPSILRIQQVVRGDSAAYFCASSPLEDSPLHFGNGTRLTVT.

This clone was observed a single time. The chain combines TRBV7-2 with TRBJ2-3; D uncertain. CDR1 and CDR2 (germline): SGHTA, FQGNSA. The CDR3 loop spans 15 amino acids. V lost 1 base and J lost 5, with 13 bases in between. The CDR3 here is CASSLEGSMIDTQYF. In DNA, the CDR3 is TGTGCCAGCAGCTTAGAGGGTTCAATGATAGATACGCAGTATTTT.

This chain uses TRBV9 with TRBJ1-1; 10 bases line up with TRBD1. Germline V gene data show CDR1 as SGDLS and CDR2 as YYNGEE. The CDR3 runs 15 residues. Germline trimming cut 3 bases from V and 3 bases from J; bases unmatched to any gene: 5. The CDR3 sequence is CASSALGTGDTEAFF. The DNA of the CDR3 is TGTGCCAGCAGCGCTCTCGGGACAGGGGACACTGAAGCTTTCTTT.

The CDR3 protein is CASSPGGDRQETQYF. The CDR3 DNA follows: TGTGCCAGCAGTCCGGGGGGGGACAGACAAGAGACCCAGTACTTC. V and J are TRBV5-4 and TRBJ2-5; weak D call: TRBD2 (8 bases). Germline assignment: CDR1 SGHNT and CDR2 YYREEE (reference sequence). This CDR3 has 15 residues. V lost 5 bases and J lost 2, with 16 bases in between. The complete variable domain, with remaining parts taken from reference TRBV5-4 and TRBJ2-5, reads ETGVTQSPTHLIKTRGQQVTLRCSSQSGHNTVSWYQQALGQGPQFIFQYYREEENGRGNFPPRFSGLQFPNYSSELNVNALELDDSALYLCASSPGGDRQETQYFGPGTRLLVL.

V usage is TRBV15 and J usage is TRBJ2-5; D tentatively reads TRBD1 or TRBD2 (5 bases each). This CDR3 has 15 amino acids. Trimming cost V 0 bases and J 4 bases, with 12 bases left between them. Germline V gives CDR1 LNHNV, CDR2 YYDKDF (reference sequence). The CDR3 sequence: CATSRDPLRGETQYF. The CDR3 DNA is TGTGCCACCAGCAGAGATCCGTTGAGGGGAGAGACCCAGTACTTC.

V gene TRBV21-1 combines with J gene TRBJ1-5; the DNA was not used to check the table's D call, TRBD1. TRBV21-1 is an annotated pseudogene. CDR3 length: 15 amino acids. The CDR3 DNA reads as TGTGCCAGCAGCAAAGCCCGACAGGGAGGTCAGCCCCAGCATTTT. This sequence encodes CASSKARQGGQPQHF.

The chain uses TRBV28 and TRBJ2-5; D is unresolved. The V end lost 2 bases, the J end lost 4 bases, and 11 bases lay between the germline ends. Looked up from germline, CDR1 is MDHEN and CDR2 is SYDVKM. The CDR3 is made up of 14 amino acids. The CDR3 coding sequence is TGTGCCAGCAGTTTAGATACTGGCGGAGAGACCCAGTACTTC. It specifies CASSLDTGGETQYF.

The chain is built from TRBV11-2 and TRBJ2-1, with D unclear. Trimming removed 1 base from V and 6 bases from J, with 13 bases in between. CDR1 is SGHAT, CDR2 FQNNGV, per germline. The CDR3 covers 15 residues. The CDR3 here is CASSLGYNFFNEQFF. In DNA, the CDR3 is TGTGCCAGCAGCTTAGGCTACAACTTTTTCAATGAGCAGTTCTTC.

The genes are TRBV18 and TRBJ2-1; 10 bases are a match to TRBD1. V lost 1 base and J lost 6; bases outside the gene matches: 3. The CDR3 totals 15 residues. CDR1 KGHSH and CDR2 LQKENI come from the germline V gene. CDR3 sequence: CASSPRTGGLNEQFF. CDR3 bases: TGTGCCAGCTCACCACGGACAGGGGGTCTCAATGAGCAGTTCTTC.

This sequence joins TRBV6-1 and TRBJ2-1; perhaps TRBD1 as D (6 bases). The CDR3 covers 15 residues. V lost 4 bases, J lost 2 bases, and 12 bases lay in between. Germline V gives CDR1 MNHNS, CDR2 SASEGT. CDR3 protein: CASSGWAGAYNEQFF. CDR3 nucleotides: TGTGCCAGCAGTGGATGGGCAGGGGCCTACAATGAGCAGTTCTTC.

This rearrangement joins TRBV29-1 to TRBJ1-2; 8 bases match TRBD1. The V segment lost 5 bases and the J segment 1 base; nucleotides outside the gene matches: 6. The V gene's germline CDR1 is SQVTM and CDR2 ANQGSEA. The CDR3 length is 14 residues. CDR3 coding DNA: TGCAGCGTTTCAATTGGACAGGGTAACTATGGCTACACCTTC. Translation: CSVSIGQGNYGYTF.

The chain joins TRBV5-1 to TRBJ2-7; D may correspond to TRBD1 or TRBD2 (5 bases each). Germline loops: CDR1 SGHRS, CDR2 YFSETQ. The CDR3 is 14 amino acids. V lost 3 bases, J lost 4 bases, and 14 bases lay in between. The DNA for the CDR3 is TGCGCCAGCAGCTCGGGGACGTCTTCGTACGAGCAGTACTTC. Translated: CASSSGTSSYEQYF.

The chain joins TRBV9 to TRBJ2-2; D may be TRBD2 (6 bases). CDR1 and CDR2 (germline): SGDLS, YYNGEE. V lost 0 bases and J lost 5, with 17 bases in between. The CDR3 length is 17 residues. In DNA, the CDR3 is TGTGCCAGCAGCGTAGTTCGAGCGGGCGACTCAACCGGGGAGCTGTTTTTT. Encoded protein: CASSVVRAGDSTGELFF.